The subject of this entry is one T cell receptor beta chain. Its target is unknown. The sample comes from a study of post-analysis software for immune sequencing data. Study results and limitations: Patients with multiple sclerosis recorded significantly lower normalized Chao1 diversity than controls, the study found. By F measure, strong co-clustering occurred among samples prepared in the same batch.

The TCR beta cDNA libraries carried unique molecular identifiers. TCRdb ran MiXCR on the PCR reads and lists one entry per CDR3 protein. The sample carries about 460,000 distinct CDR3 sequences, roughly 46% recorded once. This TCR was sampled from a girl between 5 and 17 years old with multiple sclerosis. Sequencing was done on a sample of blood.

DNA for the CDR3: TGTGCCAGCAGCCAAGGGGAGGGGGCGGGAAACATTCAGTACTTC. This codes for CASSQGEGAGNIQYF. V is TRBV3-1 and J is TRBJ2-4; D may correspond to TRBD1 or TRBD2 (7 bases each). V dropped 1 base and J dropped 6 bases, with 13 bases sitting between them. The CDR3 runs to 15 residues. The germline V gene has CDR1 LGHDT and CDR2 YNNKEL (reference sequence).